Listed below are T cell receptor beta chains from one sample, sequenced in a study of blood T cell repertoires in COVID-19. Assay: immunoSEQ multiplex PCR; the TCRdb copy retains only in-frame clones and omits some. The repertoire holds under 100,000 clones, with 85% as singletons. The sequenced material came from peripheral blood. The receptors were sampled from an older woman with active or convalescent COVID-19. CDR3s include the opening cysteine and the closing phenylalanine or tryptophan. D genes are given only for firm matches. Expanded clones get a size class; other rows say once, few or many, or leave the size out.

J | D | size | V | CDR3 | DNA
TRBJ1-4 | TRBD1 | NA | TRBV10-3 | CAIRQGAANEKLFF | TGTGCCATCAGGCAGGGGGCGGCTAATGAAAAACTGTTTTTT
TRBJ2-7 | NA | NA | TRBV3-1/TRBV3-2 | CASSQDPGNPYEQYF | TGTGCCAGCAGCCAAGATCCCGGGAACCCCTACGAGCAGTACTTC
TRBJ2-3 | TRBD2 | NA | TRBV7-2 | CASSLGGGGRSTDTQYF | TGTGCCAGCAGCTTAGGTGGCGGGGGGCGGAGCACAGATACGCAGTATTTT
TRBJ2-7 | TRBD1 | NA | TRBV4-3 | CASSQDAGRDRVYDEQYF | TGCGCCAGCAGCCAAGATGCCGGCCGGGACAGGGTATACGACGAGCAGTACTTC
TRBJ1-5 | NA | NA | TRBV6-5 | CASSYGGSSNQPQHF | TGTGCCAGCAGTTACGGCGGCAGCTCCAATCAGCCCCAGCATTTT
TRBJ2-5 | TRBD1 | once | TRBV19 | CASSTGGQDEETQYF | TGTGCCAGTAGTACTGGAGGACAGGACGAAGAGACCCAGTACTTC
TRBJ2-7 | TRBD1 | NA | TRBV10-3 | CAISGDRAPYEQYF | TGTGCCATCAGTGGGGACAGGGCCCCCTACGAGCAGTACTTC
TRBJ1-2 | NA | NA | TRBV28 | CASRKGGRGYTF | TGTGCCAGCCGGAAAGGGGGACGAGGCTACACCTTC
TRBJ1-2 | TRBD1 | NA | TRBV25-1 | CASSGTLDRADYGYTF | TGTGCCAGCAGTGGGACACTTGACAGGGCTGACTATGGCTACACCTTC
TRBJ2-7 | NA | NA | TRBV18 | CASSPPGGYTYEQYF | TGTGCCAGCTCACCACCGGGGGGTTACACCTACGAGCAGTACTTC
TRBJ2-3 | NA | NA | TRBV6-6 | CASSRRGADTDTQYF | TGTGCCAGCAGCCGCAGGGGGGCCGACACAGATACGCAGTATTTT
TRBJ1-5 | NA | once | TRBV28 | CASSSQVYNQPQHF | TGTGCCAGCAGCTCACAGGTATACAATCAGCCCCAGCATTTT
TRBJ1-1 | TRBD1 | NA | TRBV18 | CASSPLGQGSTEAFF | TGTGCCAGCTCACCCCTGGGACAGGGATCCACTGAAGCTTTCTTT
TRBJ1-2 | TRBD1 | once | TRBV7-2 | CASSLSGQGYYGYTF | TGTGCCAGCAGCCTTTCGGGACAGGGGTACTATGGCTACACCTTC
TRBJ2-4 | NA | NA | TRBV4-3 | CASSQERKAPQGTKNIQYF | TGCGCCAGCAGCCAAGAACGGAAAGCCCCCCAGGGCACCAAAAACATTCAGTACTTC
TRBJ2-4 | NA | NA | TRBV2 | CASSEAEGRIQYF | TGTGCCAGCAGTGAAGCGGAGGGTCGCATTCAGTACTTC
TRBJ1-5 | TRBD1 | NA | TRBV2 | CASSKDRWGNQPQHF | TGTGCCAGCAGTAAGGACAGGTGGGGGAATCAGCCCCAGCATTTT
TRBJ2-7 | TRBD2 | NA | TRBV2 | CASRVTSSFGEQYF | TGTGCCAGCAGGGTGACTAGCTCCTTCGGGGAGCAGTACTTC
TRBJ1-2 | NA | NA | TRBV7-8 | CASSLGGQGQFYGYTF | TGTGCCAGCAGCTTAGGGGGGCAAGGCCAGTTCTATGGCTACACCTTC
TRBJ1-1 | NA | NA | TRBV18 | CASSPSRGPNTEAFF | TGTGCCAGCTCCCCCTCTAGGGGCCCGAACACTGAAGCTTTCTTT
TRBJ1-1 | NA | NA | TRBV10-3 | CATADQGMNTEAFF | TGTGCCACCGCCGACCAGGGGATGAACACTGAAGCTTTCTTT
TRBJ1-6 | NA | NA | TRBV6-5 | CASRLTDYNSPLHF | TGTGCCAGCAGGCTGACAGACTATAATTCACCCCTCCACTTT